These 26 T cell receptor beta chains originate from one sample sequenced in a study of T cell clonality in common variable immunodeficiency. TCRdb keeps only in-frame clones here, not all; method: immunoSEQ multiplex PCR. Sampling found some 42,000 clones, none seen once. The sequenced sample consisted of peripheral blood mononuclear cells. The receptors originated from a person aged 18-69 years in good health.

At least ten counts were recorded for this clone. The read ends 3 residues before the CDR3 terminus; that terminus is restored from the germline J gene. The chain recombines TRBV15 with TRBJ1-4; 8 positions agree with TRBD1. Germline trimming cut 1 base from V and 5 bases from J; bases unmatched to any gene: 3. The CDR3 has 15 residues. Germline CDR1 reads LNHNV; CDR2 reads YYDKDF (reference sequence). CDR3 amino acids: CATSRVDRVNEKLFF. The CDR3 DNA, read in part, is TGTGCCACCAGCAGAGTGGACAGGGTCAATGAAAAA.

This clone was picked up many times. The read falls 3 residues short of the CDR3 end, and the missing part is taken from the germline J gene. The V gene is TRBV12-3 or TRBV12-4, the J gene TRBJ2-3, with TRBD1 matching 8 bases. This CDR3 region has 16 residues. With V trimmed by 2 bases and J by 5 bases, 9 bases remained unmatched. The CDR3 sequence: CASSLYGQGGKDTQYF. Partial CDR3 DNA: TGTGCCAGCAGTTTATACGGACAGGGAGGAAAAGATACG.

This clone was counted ten times or more. The CDR3 is cut off 3 residues early in the read; its end comes from the germline J gene. The V gene is TRBV7-2, the J gene TRBJ2-6; D unclear. The CDR3 spans 14 residues. CDR1 and CDR2 from the germline V gene are SGHTA and FQGNSA. Trimming shortened V by 3 bases and J by 0 bases, and 3 bases separated the two germline ends. Incomplete CDR3 DNA: TGTGCCAGCAGCTTGGCCTCTGGGGCCAACGTC. Encoded protein: CASSLASGANV. The CDR3, in full, reads CASSLASGANVLTF.

This clone has at least ten counts. The read terminates 3 residues before the CDR3 end, so the remaining end is supplied by the germline J gene. The chain is built from TRBV2 and TRBJ1-6, with 7 bases matching TRBD1. J lost 5 bases, V lost 7 bases, and 5 bases had no gene match. Germline assignment: CDR1 SNHLY and CDR2 FYNNEI. This CDR3 has 14 residues. The CDR3 spells CASIRGQNNSPLHF. The CDR3 DNA, read in part, is TGTGCCAGCATTAGGGGACAGAATAATTCACCC.

This clone came up many times. The read finishes 3 residues shy of the CDR3 end, and the germline J gene is used to complete it. The chain combines TRBV7-3 with TRBJ2-2, with D possibly TRBD2 on 5 matching bases. This CDR3 has 15 residues. CDR1 is SGHTA and CDR2 is FQGTGA in the germline V gene. The V gene lost 6 bases and the J gene lost 0 bases, with 11 bases spanning the gap. The CDR3 region is CASRLNSANTGELFF. The sequenced CDR3 bases are TGTGCCAGCAGGCTGAATAGCGCGAACACCGGGGAG.

This clone was picked up many times. From the germline J gene comes the end of the CDR3, since the read stops 3 residues before it. The chain is built from TRBV28 and TRBJ2-1; tentative D call: TRBD1 (6 bases). Trimming shortened V by 3 bases and J by 4 bases, and 10 bases separated the two germline ends. This CDR3 is built from 14 residues. The germline CDR1 and CDR2 sequences are MDHEN and SYDVKM. CDR3 loop: CASSFRGNYNEQFF. The part of the CDR3 DNA that was read is TGTGCCAGCAGTTTCAGGGGTAATTACAATGAG.

This clone was counted many times. The read comes to an end 3 residues before the CDR3 does, leaving the germline J gene to fill in the end. The chain recombines TRBV5-1 with TRBJ2-7; no clear D. This CDR3 region has 13 residues. Germline V gene sequence: CDR1 SGHRS, CDR2 YFSETQ. Trimming took 0 bases from V and 2 from J, leaving 6 bases between them. The CDR3 loop reads CASSLAGTYEQYF. Partial CDR3 DNA: TGCGCCAGCAGCTTGGCCGGTACCTACGAG.

This clone showed up many times. The sequenced fragment ends 3 residues before the CDR3 boundary, so the rest is inferred from the germline J gene. The chain recombines TRBV19 with TRBJ2-1, with 11 bases lining up with TRBD2. V trimming: 3 bases; J trimming: 0 bases; junction bases outside the gene matches: 4. This CDR3 contains 17 residues. Germline CDR1 reads LNHDA; CDR2 reads SQIVND (reference sequence). CDR3 DNA, as far as it was read: TGTGCCAGTAGTATGACTAGCGGGGCGAGCTCCTACAATGAG. Translation: CASSMTSGASSYNE. The full CDR3 protein reads CASSMTSGASSYNEQFF. Together with reference TRBV19 and TRBJ2-1, the CDR3 gives the full variable domain: DGGITQSPKYLFRKEGQNVTLSCEQNLNHDAMYWYRQDPGQGLRLIYYSQIVNDFQKGDIAEGYSVSREKKESFPLTVTSAQKNPTAFYLCASSMTSGASSYNEQFFGPGTRLTVL.

With regard to this clone: The observed sequence ends 3 residues before the CDR3 terminus, with the missing tail filled in from the germline J gene. The chain joins TRBV11-2 to TRBJ1-2; 8 positions agree with TRBD1. Germline V gene sequence: CDR1 SGHAT, CDR2 FQNNGV. The CDR3 runs 13 residues. With V trimmed by 4 bases and J by 5 bases, 3 bases remained unmatched. The sequenced part of the CDR3 DNA is TGTGCCAGCAGCTCTGACAGGGGATATGGC. Translating it yields CASSSDRGYG. The CDR3, in full, reads CASSSDRGYGYTF.

This clone is deemed medium-sized. The read is 3 residues too short to cover the CDR3 end, so that end is filled in from the germline J gene. The J gene is TRBJ2-5, the V gene TRBV6-1, with D hard to call. Trimming pared 1 base from V and 5 bases from J, leaving 14 bases between. Per germline, CDR1 MNHNS and CDR2 SASEGT. The CDR3 contains 15 residues. The CDR3 region is CASSEGSGLRETQYF. Partial CDR3 DNA: TGTGCCAGCAGTGAAGGTTCGGGTCTACGGGAGACC.

This clone was picked up many times. The CDR3 end falls 3 residues outside the read, so it is completed with the germline J gene. The chain combines TRBV20-1 with TRBJ1-5; 7 positions agree with TRBD1. The length of the CDR3 is 16 residues. CDR1 is DFQATT and CDR2 is SNEGSKA in the germline V gene (reference sequence). V dropped 6 bases and J dropped 0; count of bases not matched to a gene: 11. CDR3 protein: CSATRDRRYSNQPQHF. The part of the CDR3 DNA that was read is TGCAGTGCGACTCGGGACAGACGATATAGCAATCAGCCC.

In its sample, this clone was seen many times. The CDR3 goes on 3 residues after the read ends, and that part is filled in from the germline J gene. The chain couples TRBV20-1 to TRBJ2-7, with a weak D call TRBD2 (7 bases). There are 13 residues in the CDR3. The germline V gene has CDR1 DFQATT and CDR2 SNEGSKA (reference sequence). Trimming took off 7 bases at V and 2 bases at J, with 15 bases between the two ends. The sequenced part of the CDR3 DNA is TGCAGTGTGTTTCGGGGGGCAGCCTACGAG. This translates into CSVFRGAAYE. The entire CDR3 reads CSVFRGAAYEQYF.

This clone has at least ten counts. The read terminates 3 residues before the CDR3 end, so the remaining end is supplied by the germline J gene. The rearrangement uses TRBV20-1 and TRBJ1-6; the D gene is possibly TRBD1 (5 bases). Between the trimmed V and J ends, which lost 2 bases and 8 bases, there was a span of 22 bases. Germline assignment: CDR1 DFQATT and CDR2 SNEGSKA (reference sequence). The CDR3 is 17 amino acids. CDR3 DNA (partial): TGCAGTGCTAGATCGGGGGTATCCGCGACACCGGATTCACCC. Protein product: CSARSGVSATPDSP. The whole CDR3 reads CSARSGVSATPDSPLHF.

This clone was detected many times. The CDR3 is cut off 3 residues early in the read; its end comes from the germline J gene. The chain uses TRBV20-1 and TRBJ2-3; D possibly corresponds to TRBD1 (6 bases). The CDR3 spans 13 residues. CDR1 DFQATT and CDR2 SNEGSKA come from the germline V gene (reference sequence). The ends were cut back, 6 bases at V and 2 bases at J, with 12 bases in the middle. This CDR3 reads CSAADRATDTQYF. The covered CDR3 bases are TGCAGTGCCGCGGACAGAGCCACAGATACG.

On this clone itself: The observed sequence ends 3 residues before the CDR3 terminus, with the missing tail filled in from the germline J gene. The chain uses TRBV10-2 and TRBJ2-1; the match to TRBD2 covers 10 bases. The CDR3 has 14 amino acids. After removal of 4 bases from V and 6 bases from J, the junction contained 3 bases not matched to a gene. Germline V gene sequence: CDR1 WSHSY, CDR2 SAAADI. CDR3: CASSVLAGANEQFF. CDR3 bases read: TGCGCCAGCAGTGTCCTAGCGGGGGCCAATGAG.

This clone was observed a handful of times. The read is 3 residues too short to cover the CDR3 end, so that end is filled in from the germline J gene. This chain links TRBV18 with TRBJ2-1; D is possibly TRBD2 (5 bases). CDR3 length: 15 residues. From germline, CDR1 is KGHSH and CDR2 LQKENI. The V end lost 6 bases, the J end lost 0 bases, and 12 bases lay between the germline ends. CDR3 bases read: TGTGCCAGCTCTCAGGACTGGAGCTCCTACAATGAG. Translation gives CASSQDWSSYNE. The complete CDR3 sequence is CASSQDWSSYNEQFF.

In its sample, this clone was seen many times. Sequencing ends 3 residues short of the CDR3 end; the germline J gene provides the rest. The rearrangement uses TRBV11-2 and TRBJ1-2; 10 positions match TRBD1. In germline, CDR1 is SGHAT, CDR2 FQNNGV. The junction had 5 bases not matched to a gene; V was cut back by 5 bases and J by 5 bases. This CDR3 is 14 amino acids long. CDR3 DNA, as far as it was read: TGTGCCAGCAGCCCCGGACAGGGGGGGTATGGC. This sequence encodes CASSPGQGGYG. The full CDR3 protein reads CASSPGQGGYGYTF.

This clone came up many times. Coverage ceases 3 residues before the CDR3 finishes, and the germline J gene fills in the end. This sequence joins TRBV19 and TRBJ2-4, with D tentatively TRBD1 (7 bases). CDR3 length: 16 amino acids. Germline V gene data show CDR1 as LNHDA and CDR2 as SQIVND (reference sequence). V lost 3 bases and J 3 bases, leaving 15 bases between the germline ends. CDR3 bases read: TGTGCCAGTAGTATCGGAGGGGGCCTAGGCAAAAACATT. Its protein is CASSIGGGLGKNI. From start to end, the CDR3 is CASSIGGGLGKNIQYF.

This clone was recorded many times. At one boundary the junction diverges from the germline segment, which might be a read error. With the read ending 3 residues before the CDR3 end, the germline J gene is used to fill in that end. The gene calls are TRBV7-7 and TRBJ2-7; either TRBD1 or TRBD2 may supply D (5 bases each). CDR1 SSHAT and CDR2 FNYEAQ come from the germline V gene (reference sequence). This CDR3 spans 15 amino acids. CDR3 bases read: TGTGCTAGCAGCTTAGGGGCCGGGGTCTCCTACGAG. This sequence encodes CASSLGAGVSYE. The whole CDR3 protein is CASSLGAGVSYEQYF.

This clone was seen a handful of times. Read data end 3 residues before the CDR3 end; the end is taken from the germline J gene. The genes are TRBV23-1 and TRBJ2-1, with 8 bases lining up with TRBD2. TRBV23-1 is known as an ORF, though its function is uncertain. The CDR3 runs to 17 residues. V trimming: 0 bases; J trimming: 5 bases; junction bases outside the gene matches: 9. Incomplete CDR3 DNA: TGCGCCAGCAGTCAATCTCCAGCGGGAGACTTTGACAATGAG. Protein sequence: CASSQSPAGDFDNE. From start to end, the CDR3 is CASSQSPAGDFDNEQFF.

This clone was counted many times. The CDR3 end falls 3 residues outside the read, so it is completed with the germline J gene. The chain carries TRBV28 and TRBJ1-5; weak D call: TRBD1 (6 bases). V lost 6 bases and J 5 bases, leaving 17 bases between the germline ends. Germline loops: CDR1 MDHEN, CDR2 SYDVKM. The CDR3 sequence is 15 residues long. CDR3 residues: CASSTQGRLDQPQHF. Partial CDR3 DNA: TGTGCCAGCAGCACACAGGGTCGTCTGGATCAGCCC.

This clone was seen ten or more times. The read terminates 3 residues ahead of where the CDR3 ends, so the germline J gene completes it. V and J are TRBV28 and TRBJ1-4; the match to TRBD1 covers 9 bases. Unmatched junction bases numbered 5, after V lost 5 bases and J lost 7 bases. The CDR3 is made up of 14 amino acids. The germline gives CDR1 MDHEN, CDR2 SYDVKM. Partial CDR3 DNA: TGTGCCAGCAGTACCCTGGACAGGGGTGAAAAA. This sequence encodes CASSTLDRGEK. The complete CDR3 protein is CASSTLDRGEKLFF.

This clone showed up many times. The CDR3 end lies 3 residues beyond the end of the read and is filled in from the germline J gene. The gene calls are TRBV28 and TRBJ2-3, with TRBD1 identical over 8 bases. Trimming at V came to 6 bases and at J to 4 bases, leaving 9 bases not matched to a gene. Germline V gene lookup returns CDR1 MDHEN and CDR2 SYDVKM. The CDR3 totals 15 residues. The CDR3 bases that were read are TGTGCCAGCAGCTTGACAGGGGATAGGTCAGATACG. Amino acids: CASSLTGDRSDT. The full CDR3 protein reads CASSLTGDRSDTQYF.

This clone was seen many times. The read terminates 3 residues before the CDR3 end, so the remaining end is supplied by the germline J gene. The same CDR3 can be traced to other DNA sequences in this sample. V is TRBV19 and J is TRBJ1-5, with TRBD1 matching over 7 bases. Germline V gene lookup returns CDR1 LNHDA and CDR2 SQIVND (reference sequence). This CDR3 region has 17 residues. V dropped 4 bases and J dropped 5; count of bases not matched to a gene: 14. The CDR3 is CASSRGQILSIDQPQHF. CDR3 bases read: TGTGCCAGTAGTAGGGGACAGATTCTTTCTATCGATCAGCCC.

This clone has at least ten counts. The CDR3 end falls 3 residues outside the read, so it is completed with the germline J gene. The chain joins TRBV20-1 to TRBJ2-7, with D possibly TRBD2 on 6 matching bases. V dropped 0 bases and J dropped 0 bases, with 9 bases sitting between them. CDR1 and CDR2 from the germline V gene are DFQATT and SNEGSKA (reference sequence). This CDR3 comprises 14 residues. Incomplete CDR3 DNA: TGCAGTGCTAGAGATTTGCGGGGCTCCTACGAG. Its translation: CSARDLRGSYE. The whole CDR3 reads CSARDLRGSYEQYF.

A remark on this clone: Relative to the germline gene, one junction end is altered; a read error may explain this. The read stops 3 residues short of the end of the CDR3; the missing end is completed from the germline J gene. The gene calls are TRBV7-8 and TRBJ2-5; tentative D call: TRBD2 (6 bases). CDR3 size: 16 residues. CDR1 is SGHVS, CDR2 FQNEAQ, per germline. CDR3 region: CSSSLAAGSGTDTQYF. The CDR3 bases that were read are TGTTCCAGCAGCTTAGCGGCGGGAAGCGGCACAGATACC.